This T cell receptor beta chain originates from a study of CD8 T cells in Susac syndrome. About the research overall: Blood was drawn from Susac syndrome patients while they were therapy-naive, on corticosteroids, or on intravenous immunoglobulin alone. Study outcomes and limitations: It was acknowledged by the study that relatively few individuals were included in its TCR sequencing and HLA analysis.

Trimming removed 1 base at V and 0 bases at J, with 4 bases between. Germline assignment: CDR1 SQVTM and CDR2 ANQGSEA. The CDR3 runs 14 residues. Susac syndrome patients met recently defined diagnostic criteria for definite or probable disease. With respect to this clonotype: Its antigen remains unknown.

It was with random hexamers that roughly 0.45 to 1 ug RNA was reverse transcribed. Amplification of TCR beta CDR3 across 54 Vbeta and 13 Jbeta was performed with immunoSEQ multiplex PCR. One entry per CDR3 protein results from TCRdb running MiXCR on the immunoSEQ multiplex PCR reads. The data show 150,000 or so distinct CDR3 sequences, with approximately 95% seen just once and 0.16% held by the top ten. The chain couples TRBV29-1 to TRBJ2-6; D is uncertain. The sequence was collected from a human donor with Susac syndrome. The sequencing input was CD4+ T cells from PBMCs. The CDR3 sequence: CSVEGPSGANVLTF. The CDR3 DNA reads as TGCAGCGTTGAAGGGCCCTCTGGGGCCAACGTCCTGACTTTC.